This is a list of T cell receptor beta chains from one sample in a study of T cells in Graves' hyperthyroidism and ophthalmopathy. Using its own MiXCR run on the multiplex PCR reads, TCRdb lists one record per CDR3 protein. The sample holds fewer than 650,000 distinct CDR3 sequences, roughly 15% seen once. Sequencing was done on a sample of blood. The receptors derive from a woman aged 40 to 50 with Graves' ophthalmopathy. CDR3s include the opening cysteine and the closing phenylalanine or tryptophan. The order of the fields is D gene, clone size, J gene, V gene, CDR3 DNA, CDR3 protein. A D gene is named only where the DNA matches it firmly. Size is stated for part of the rows, as once, few or many counts, or as a class when the clone is expanded.

>-|many|TRBJ1-2|TRBV25-1
TGTGCCAGCAGTGGAACGGGGCAGAGCTACACCTTC
CASSGTGQSYTF
>-|many|TRBJ2-5|TRBV2
TGTGCCAGCAGTGAAGAGGGACGCCAGTACTTC
CASSEEGRQYF
>-|few|TRBJ1-1|TRBV12-3/TRBV12-4
TGTGCCAGCAGTAAACAGTACCCAAACACTGAAGCTTTCTTT
CASSKQYPNTEAFF
>-|-|TRBJ1-2|TRBV30
TGTGCCTGGATGGGGGCAAGGGGTGGCTACACCTTC
CAWMGARGGYTF
>-|many|TRBJ2-7|TRBV28
TGTGCCAGCAGTTTAAATGAGCAGTACTTC
CASSLNEQYF
>TRBD1|-|TRBJ1-1|TRBV12-3/TRBV12-4
TGTGCCAGCAGTGCAGGGGGCGCCGCTGAAGCTTTCTTT
CASSAGGAAEAFF
>TRBD1|many|TRBJ1-2|TRBV27
TGTGCCAGCAGTCGGATCGACAGGGGACTTAACTATGGCTACACCTTC
CASSRIDRGLNYGYTF
>-|many|TRBJ1-1|TRBV7-2
TGTGCCAGCAGCCGACAGATAATGAACACTGAAGCTTTCTTT
CASSRQIMNTEAFF
>TRBD2|few|TRBJ2-3|TRBV6-1
TGTGCCAGTAGCGGGAAAGTTACAGATACGCAGTATTTT
CASSGKVTDTQYF
>TRBD2|many|TRBJ2-7|TRBV6-1
TGTGCCAGCTGGCAAGCGGGAGGGCCTACCTACGAGCAGTACTTC
CASWQAGGPTYEQYF
>-|many|TRBJ2-7|TRBV12-3/TRBV12-4
TGTGCCAGCAGAGGGTCTGCACCAATGGGGGAGCAGTACTTC
CASRGSAPMGEQYF
>TRBD1|many|TRBJ2-5|TRBV28
TGTGCCAGCAGTTCCGGACAGGTCTACGGAGAGACCCAGTACTTC
CASSSGQVYGETQYF